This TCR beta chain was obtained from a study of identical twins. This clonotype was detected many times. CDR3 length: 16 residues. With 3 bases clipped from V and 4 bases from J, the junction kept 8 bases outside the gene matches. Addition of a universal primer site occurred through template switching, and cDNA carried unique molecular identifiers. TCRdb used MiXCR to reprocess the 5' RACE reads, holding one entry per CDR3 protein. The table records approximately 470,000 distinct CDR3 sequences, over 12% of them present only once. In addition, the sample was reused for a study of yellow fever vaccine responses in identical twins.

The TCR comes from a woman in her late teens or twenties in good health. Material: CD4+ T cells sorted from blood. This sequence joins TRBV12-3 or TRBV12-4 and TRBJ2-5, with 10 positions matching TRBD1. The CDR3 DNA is TGTGCCAGCAGTTTCGGGGACAGGGGAAGAGGAGAGACCCAGTACTTC. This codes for CASSFGDRGRGETQYF.